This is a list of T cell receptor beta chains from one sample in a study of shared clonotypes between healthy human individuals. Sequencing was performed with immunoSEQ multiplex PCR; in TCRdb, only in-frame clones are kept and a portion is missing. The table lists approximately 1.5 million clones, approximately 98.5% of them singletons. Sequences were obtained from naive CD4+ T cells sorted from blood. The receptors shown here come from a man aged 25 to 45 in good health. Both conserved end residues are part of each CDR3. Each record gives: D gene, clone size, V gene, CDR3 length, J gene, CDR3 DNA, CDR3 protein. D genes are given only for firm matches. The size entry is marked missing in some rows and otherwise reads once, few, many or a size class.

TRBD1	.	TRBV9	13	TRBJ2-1	TGTGCCAGCAGCGGGACAGGGGGCCATGAGCAGTTCTTC	CASSGTGGHEQFF
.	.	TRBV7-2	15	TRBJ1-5	TGTGCCAGCAGCTTACGCCAGGGCGACAATCAGCCCCAGCATTTT	CASSLRQGDNQPQHF
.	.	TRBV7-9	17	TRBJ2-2	TGTGCCAGCAGCCGGGGGGCGGGAGTGGTGCACACCGGGGAGCTGTTTTTT	CASSRGAGVVHTGELFF
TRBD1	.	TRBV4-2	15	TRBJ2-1	TGTGCCAGCAGCCAAGGGACAGGGCACGACAATGAGCAGTTCTTC	CASSQGTGHDNEQFF
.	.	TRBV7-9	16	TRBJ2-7	TGTGCCAGCAGCTTAGCTCTCCGGGACGGAGCCTACGAGCAGTACTTC	CASSLALRDGAYEQYF
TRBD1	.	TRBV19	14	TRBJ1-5	TGTGCCAGTAGTAGGGACAGAGGCAATCAGCCCCAGCATTTT	CASSRDRGNQPQHF
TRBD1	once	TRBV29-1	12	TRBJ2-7	TGCAGCGTAAGGACAGGGAGATACGAGCAGTACTTC	CSVRTGRYEQYF
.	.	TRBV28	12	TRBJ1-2	TGTGCCAGCACCTCCGGGAGGGATGGCTACACCTTC	CASTSGRDGYTF
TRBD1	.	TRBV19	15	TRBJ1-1	TGTGCCAGTGGGGGACAGGGGGCAGGGTTGACTGAAGCTTTCTTT	CASGGQGAGLTEAFF
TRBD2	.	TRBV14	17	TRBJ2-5	TGTGCCAGCAGCCAATCTAGACTAGCGGGGCGGCGGGAGACCCAGTACTTC	CASSQSRLAGRRETQYF
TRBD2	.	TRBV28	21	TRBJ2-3	TGTGCCAGTTCCCATATAAGGGGGTTCCCCGGTAGCGGGGTTTTTCGGGATACGCAGTATTTT	CASSHIRGFPGSGVFRDTQYF
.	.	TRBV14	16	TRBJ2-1	TGTGCCAGCAGCCAAGAAACGGGACGTAGATACAATGAGCAGTTCTTC	CASSQETGRRYNEQFF
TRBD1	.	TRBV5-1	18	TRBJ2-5	TGCGCCAGCAGCAAGGGACAGGGGTCCTCTCGGTTACAAGAGACCCAGTACTTC	CASSKGQGSSRLQETQYF
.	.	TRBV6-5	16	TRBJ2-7	TGTGCCAGCAGTTACTCAGTGTCACTACTTTCCTACGAGCAGTACTTC	CASSYSVSLLSYEQYF
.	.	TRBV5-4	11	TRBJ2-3	TGTGCCAGCAGCTTAAAGGATACGCAGTATTTT	CASSLKDTQYF
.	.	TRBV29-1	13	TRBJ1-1	TGCAGCGTTGAGCGGCAGCCGAACACTGAAGCTTTCTTT	CSVERQPNTEAFF
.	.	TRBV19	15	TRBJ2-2	TGTGCCAGTAGTGTATCGATTCAGGGAACCGGGGAGCTGTTTTTT	CASSVSIQGTGELFF
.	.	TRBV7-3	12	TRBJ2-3	TGTGCCAGCAGTCTAGCTGCAGATACGCAGTATTTT	CASSLAADTQYF
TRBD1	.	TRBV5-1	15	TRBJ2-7	TGCGCCAGCAGCTTGGGGGGACAGAGCTCCTACGAGCAGTACTTC	CASSLGGQSSYEQYF
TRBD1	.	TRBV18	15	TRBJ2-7	TGTGCCAGCTCACCACCCAGACAGGGGAATAACGAGCAGTACTTC	CASSPPRQGNNEQYF
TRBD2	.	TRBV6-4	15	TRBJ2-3	TGTGCCAGCAGCCGAGCGGGAGTCGGCTCAGATACGCAGTATTTT	CASSRAGVGSDTQYF
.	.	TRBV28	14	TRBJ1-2	TGTGCCAGCAGTTTGATTGGAGCACTCTATGGCTACACCTTC	CASSLIGALYGYTF
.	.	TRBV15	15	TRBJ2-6	TGTGCCACCAGCAGGGATATCTCTGGGGCCAACGTCCTGACTTTC	CATSRDISGANVLTF
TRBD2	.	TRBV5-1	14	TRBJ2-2	TGCGCCAGCGGGGAGCGGGAGTCTTTCGGGGAGCTGTTTTTT	CASGERESFGELFF
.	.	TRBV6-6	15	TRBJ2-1	TGTGCCAGCAGTACCCGACGGAGCTCCTACAATGAGCAGTTCTTC	CASSTRRSSYNEQFF
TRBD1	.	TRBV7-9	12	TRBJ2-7	TGTGCCAGCAGTTCACAGGGGTACGAGCAGTACTTC	CASSSQGYEQYF
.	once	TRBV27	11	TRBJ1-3	TGTGCCAGCAGCTCTGGAAACACCATATATTTT	CASSSGNTIYF
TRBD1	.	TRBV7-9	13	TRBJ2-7	TGTGCCAGCAGCGACAGGGAGTCTCTCGAGCAGTACTTC	CASSDRESLEQYF
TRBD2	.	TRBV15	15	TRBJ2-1	TGTGCCACCAGCAGAGATTTCGCGGGAGGGGATGAGCAGTTCTTC	CATSRDFAGGDEQFF
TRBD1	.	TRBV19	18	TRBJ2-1	TGTGCCAGTAGTATATTCGGACAGGGGGCCGCCGTAAACAATGAGCAGTTCTTC	CASSIFGQGAAVNNEQFF
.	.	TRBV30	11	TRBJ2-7	TGTGGGACCCAGAGTGGTGTCGCGCAGTACTTC	CGTQSGVAQYF
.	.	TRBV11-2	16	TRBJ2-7	TGTGCCAGCAGCTCCCATGGACGGTGGAGCTCCTACGAGCAGTACTTC	CASSSHGRWSSYEQYF
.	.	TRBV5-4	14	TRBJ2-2	TGTGCCAGCAGCGGCGAATGGAACACCGGGGAGCTGTTTTTT	CASSGEWNTGELFF
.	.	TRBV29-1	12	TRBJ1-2	TGCAGCGTTCCGACAGCCAACTATGGCTACACCTTC	CSVPTANYGYTF
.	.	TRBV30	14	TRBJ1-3	TGTGCCTGGAGCGAGGGGACTGTGGGAAACACCATATATTTT	CAWSEGTVGNTIYF
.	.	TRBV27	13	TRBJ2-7	TGTGCCAGTGCTTCCCGCAATACCTACGAGCAGTACTTC	CASASRNTYEQYF
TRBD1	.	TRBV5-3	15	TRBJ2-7	TGTGCCAGAAGCTTGGTAGGGACAGTCTCCTACGAGCAGTACTTC	CARSLVGTVSYEQYF
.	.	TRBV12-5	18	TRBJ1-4	TGTGCTAGTGGTTTGGTAGTGGACAGACTATCATCTAATGAAAAACTGTTTTTT	CASGLVVDRLSSNEKLFF
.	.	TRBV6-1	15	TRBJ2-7	TGTGCCAGCAGTGCAGCGTCAGGGACACCCTACGAGCAGTACTTC	CASSAASGTPYEQYF
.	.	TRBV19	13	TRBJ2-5	TGTGCCAGTAGTATAGGGGGGAAAGAGACCCAGTACTTC	CASSIGGKETQYF
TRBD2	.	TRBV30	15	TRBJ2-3	TGTGCCTGGAGTTCGTTAGCGGGGGTAACAGATACGCAGTATTTT	CAWSSLAGVTDTQYF
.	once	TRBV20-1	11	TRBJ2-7	TGCAGTGCTAGAGGGGTAGGCGAGCAGTACTTC	CSARGVGEQYF
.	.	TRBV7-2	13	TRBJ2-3	TGTGCCAGCAGCCTCTTTGCGTCAGATACGCAGTATTTT	CASSLFASDTQYF
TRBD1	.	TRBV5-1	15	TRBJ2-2	TGCGCCAGCAGCATACCGACAGGGAGCACCGGGGAGCTGTTTTTT	CASSIPTGSTGELFF
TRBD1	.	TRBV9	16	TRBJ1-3	TGTGCCAGCAGCGAGAAAGGGGGCGAAGTCGGAAACACCATATATTTT	CASSEKGGEVGNTIYF
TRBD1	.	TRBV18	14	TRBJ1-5	TGTGCCAGCTCACAAGGGGACAGGACTCAGCCCCAGCATTTT	CASSQGDRTQPQHF
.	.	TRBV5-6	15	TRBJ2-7	TGTGCCAGCAGCATACCGGGACAAAAAGGGGACGAGCAGTACTTC	CASSIPGQKGDEQYF
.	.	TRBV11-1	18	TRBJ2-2	TGTGCCAGCAGCTTATCAGAGGCCCGCTACGGGTGGACCGGGGAGCTGTTTTTT	CASSLSEARYGWTGELFF
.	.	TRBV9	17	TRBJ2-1	TGTGCCAGCAGCGTAGATGGGCGACTGGATTCCTACAATGAGCAGTTCTTC	CASSVDGRLDSYNEQFF